The text below deals with one TCR beta chain. Generated by immunoSEQ multiplex PCR, the TCRdb table keeps only in-frame clones and is missing some. The data hold 70,000 to 75,000 clones, with around 92% observed a single time. These data come from a study of control samples from healthy donors and cancer patients. V lost 5 bases to trimming and J lost 0 bases, with 10 bases between them. The CDR3 loop spans 15 amino acids. Germline values: CDR1 MNHEY, CDR2 SVGEGT. The sequencing sample was made of PBMCs. The rearrangement joins TRBV6-2 or TRBV6-3 to TRBJ2-2; perhaps TRBD2 as D (5 bases). The sequence came from a man in his sixties with lung cancer. The CDR3 region has the DNA TGTGCCAGCAGTCATGACTATACGAACACCGGGGAGCTGTTTTTT. This gives the protein CASSHDYTNTGELFF.